What follows describes a single T cell receptor beta chain. The sample originates from a study of blood T cell repertoires in COVID-19. V lost 6 bases to trimming and J lost 5 bases; unmatched junction nucleotides: 3. The CDR3 covers 14 residues. Looked up from germline, CDR1 is MNHEY and CDR2 is SMNVEV (reference sequence). Assay used: immunoSEQ multiplex PCR; TCRdb lists only in-frame clones, some missing. Of 220,000 or so clones detected, 82% appear once; the ten largest clones hold approximately 8.4%. The sequence came from a woman aged 80 or over with COVID-19, enrolled during active disease. This chain links TRBV27 with TRBJ1-6, with TRBD1 matching over 8 bases. Sequenced: peripheral blood. The CDR3 is CASRRDRNNSPLHF. The CDR3 DNA sequence: TGTGCCAGCAGACGGGACAGGAATAATTCACCCCTCCACTTT.